The T cell receptor (beta chain) described here comes from a study of blood T cells in healthy people across ages. There were at least 5.5 micrograms of total RNA extracted from every sample. PCR was performed a second time for about 7 to 11 cycles using a sample-barcoded 5' primer and a J-beta primer mix. TCRdb re-analysed the 5' RACE reads in MiXCR, keeping a single row per CDR3 protein. The sample consists of 650,000 to 1,000,000 distinct CDR3 sequences, around 36% of them appearing once. Whole-study findings and limits: The study regarded diversity estimates from one million T cells as underestimates. Whereas aged donors had fewer naive CD4+ cells, long-lived donors had more of them and higher diversity. Per million T cells, the diversity of TCR beta decreased roughly linearly as age advanced.

On this clonotype: Its target is not known. It may be a read error: a sequence one base away is much more abundant.

The clonotype originates from a young man in good health. The sample taken for sequencing was blood.

In nucleotides, the CDR3 is TGTGCCAGCAGTGTATCTGGGGCCGACTACGAGCAGTACTTC. It is translated as CASSVSGADYEQYF. This chain connects TRBV12-3 or TRBV12-4 to TRBJ2-4; a possible D gene is TRBD1 (5 bases). The end of the DNA aligns better with TRBJ2-7, so the J call may be wrong. The CDR3 has 14 amino acids.